A selection of T cell receptor beta chains follows, all from one sample in a study of cytomegalovirus exposure and HLA in healthy donors. TCRdb's copy holds only in-frame clones and misses some; the assay was immunoSEQ multiplex PCR. Seen here are roughly 200,000 clones, 75% to 90% observed once, and the top ten hold more than 0.8%. The specimen was PBMCs. The receptors were gathered from a woman aged 18-29 years in good health and CMV-seronegative. Each CDR3 is given with its conserved first and last residue. The order of the fields is CDR3 length, V gene, D gene, J gene, CDR3 DNA, CDR3 protein. D genes are given only for firm matches.

length: 12
V: TRBV6-6
D: .
J: TRBJ1-1
DNA: TGTGCCAGCAGTTCAGGACAGAGTGAAGCTTTCTTT
CDR3: CASSSGQSEAFF

length: 13
V: TRBV7-2
D: .
J: TRBJ1-5
DNA: TGTGCCAGCAGCTTAGCAGGGGGTCAGCCCCAGCATTTT
CDR3: CASSLAGGQPQHF

length: 12
V: TRBV27
D: .
J: TRBJ1-2
DNA: TGTGCCAGCAGTTCTCAGGGCTATGGCTACACCTTC
CDR3: CASSSQGYGYTF

length: 18
V: TRBV27
D: TRBD2
J: TRBJ2-3
DNA: TGTGCCAGCAGTACGCTAGCGGCGATTTCAAGGAGCACAGATACGCAGTATTTT
CDR3: CASSTLAAISRSTDTQYF

length: 15
V: TRBV18
D: TRBD2
J: TRBJ2-3
DNA: TGTGCCAGCTCACCAGCTAGCGGGGCCACAGATACGCAGTATTTT
CDR3: CASSPASGATDTQYF

length: 14
V: TRBV7-6
D: TRBD1
J: TRBJ2-1
DNA: TGTGCCAGCAGCGTGGGACAGGGTGGCAATGAGCAGTTCTTC
CDR3: CASSVGQGGNEQFF

length: 15
V: TRBV4-3
D: TRBD1
J: TRBJ1-2
DNA: TGCGCCAGCAGCCTAACGGACAGGGCGCACTATGGCTACACCTTC
CDR3: CASSLTDRAHYGYTF

length: 14
V: TRBV15
D: TRBD1
J: TRBJ2-7
DNA: TGTGCCACCAGCAGAGGGGGACAGACACTAGGGCAGTACTTC
CDR3: CATSRGGQTLGQYF

length: 14
V: TRBV5-1
D: TRBD2
J: TRBJ2-1
DNA: TGCGCCAGCAGCCCGGGACTAGCGGGAGTTGAGCAGTTCTTC
CDR3: CASSPGLAGVEQFF

length: 16
V: TRBV10-3
D: TRBD1
J: TRBJ2-1
DNA: TGTGCCATCAGTGAGTCGATTAGGGACAGGGGATCTGAGCAGTTCTTC
CDR3: CAISESIRDRGSEQFF

length: 15
V: TRBV2
D: .
J: TRBJ1-5
DNA: TGTGCCAGCAGTGAACAGGGGCGAGGGGATCAGCCCCAGCATTTT
CDR3: CASSEQGRGDQPQHF

length: 16
V: TRBV7-9
D: TRBD1
J: TRBJ1-1
DNA: TGTGCCAGCAGTCCCCCCGCTCGGACAGGCAACACTGAAGCTTTCTTT
CDR3: CASSPPARTGNTEAFF

length: 15
V: TRBV5-6
D: .
J: TRBJ2-7
DNA: TGTGCCAGCAGCTTATTCGGGTCAACTGTTTACGAGCAGTACTTC
CDR3: CASSLFGSTVYEQYF

length: 15
V: TRBV5-1
D: TRBD2
J: TRBJ2-1
DNA: TGCGCCAGCAGCTTGGTCGGGGGGGCCAGTAATGAGCAGTTCTTC
CDR3: CASSLVGGASNEQFF

length: 15
V: TRBV4-1
D: .
J: TRBJ2-1
DNA: TGCGCCAGCAGCCAGCGCACGAGCTCCTACAATGAGCAGTTCTTC
CDR3: CASSQRTSSYNEQFF